This TCR beta chain was identified during a study of T cell responses to AZD1222 COVID-19 vaccine. Details on this clone: Its antigen is still unknown.

This CDR3 comprises 13 residues. CDR1 is LGHDT, CDR2 YNNKEL, per germline (reference sequence). The V end lost 4 bases, the J end lost 2 bases, and 9 bases lay between the germline ends. Profiling relied on immunoSEQ multiplex PCR, and the TCRdb table lists in-frame clones only, not all of them. The table has 180,000 or so clones, around 94% seen once. Findings and caveats of the study: Of the AZD1222 recipients, only 5 or 6 were seropositive at baseline.

V gene TRBV3-1 (or the pseudogene TRBV3-2) combines with J gene TRBJ2-7; D ambiguous. The material was peripheral blood, obtained on day 0 of AZD1222 vaccination. This clonotype was obtained from an adult in good health. Here the CDR3 reads CASSRLQAYEQYF. The CDR3 DNA reads as TGTGCCAGCAGCCGTCTGCAGGCCTACGAGCAGTACTTC.